These 5 T cell receptor beta chains were sequenced from one sample in a study of T cells in tuberculosis. Clones were read by immunoSEQ multiplex PCR, and TCRdb kept only the in-frame ones, dropping some. This sample has 30,000 to 35,000 clones; approximately 91% occur once, and the top ten carry 2.2%. The sequencing sample was made of PBMCs. These receptors all stem from a donor aged 10 to 29 with latent tuberculosis or without tuberculosis infection.

The chain uses TRBV5-1 and TRBJ2-7; D unresolved. This CDR3 spans 13 amino acids. V was clipped by 0 bases and J by 0 bases, with 4 bases between them. Germline values: CDR1 SGHRS, CDR2 YFSETQ. Here the CDR3 DNA reads TGCGCCAGCAGCTTGGCCGGCTCCTACGAGCAGTACTTC. It is translated as CASSLAGSYEQYF.

This rearrangement joins TRBV9 to TRBJ2-3; 8 bases are shared with TRBD1. The CDR3 contains 15 residues. V shed 3 bases, J shed 4 bases, and the junction held 7 bases outside the gene matches. CDR1 is SGDLS and CDR2 is YYNGEE in the germline V gene. As DNA, the CDR3 is TGTGCCAGCAGCGCCCGACAGGGGTTCGCAGATACGCAGTATTTT. Translated, it gives CASSARQGFADTQYF.

The chain recombines TRBV27 with TRBJ2-7; 12 bases fit TRBD2. Germline V gives CDR1 MNHEY, CDR2 SMNVEV (reference sequence). V was clipped by 3 bases and J by 7 bases; unmatched bases: 1. This CDR3 is built from 13 residues. CDR3 coding DNA: TGTGCCAGCAGTTTGGGGACTAGCGGGGAGCAGTACTTC. Translated, it gives CASSLGTSGEQYF.

CDR3 amino acids: CAWSVPSKGNQPQHF. The CDR3, as DNA: TGTGCCTGGAGTGTACCTTCGAAGGGGAATCAGCCCCAGCATTTT. V is TRBV30 and J is TRBJ1-5; D is possibly TRBD1 (5 bases). V was cut by 0 bases and J by 4 bases, with 13 bases left in between. CDR3 length: 15 amino acids. Germline lookup yields CDR1 GTSNPN and CDR2 SVGIG (reference sequence).

This clone appeared a single time. The V call is TRBV9, the J call TRBJ2-2; D might be TRBD1 (6 bases). The CDR3 length is 12 residues. V lost 8 bases and J lost 8, with 13 bases in between. The germline V gene has CDR1 SGDLS and CDR2 YYNGEE. The DNA for the CDR3 is TGTGCCAGTTGGGGGCCTCCAGGGGAGCTGTTTTTT. Translation: CASWGPPGELFF.